Presented here are 8 T cell receptor beta chains from one specimen sequenced in a study of glioma-infiltrating T cells. Using RNA template, CDR3s of TCR alpha and beta were amplified with iRepertoire arm-PCR. MiXCR, applied by TCRdb to the multiplex PCR reads, yields one record per CDR3 protein. Of roughly 20,000 distinct CDR3 sequences in the sample, under 30% were seen once. The specimen sequenced was glioma tissue, nonneoplastic brain tissue, or PBMCs (not recorded which). Receptor source: a human donor with low-grade glioma or glioblastoma, undergoing nonglioma brain surgery, or in good health (not recorded which).

The CDR3 coding sequence is TGTGCCAGCAGCCTGACTAGTATAGTCTACAAGGAGCAGTACTTC. It is translated as CASSLTSIVYKEQYF. The chain recombines TRBV7-2 with TRBJ2-7; D perhaps matches TRBD2 (6 bases). V lost 5 bases and J 7 bases, leaving 21 bases between the germline ends. The CDR3 length is 15 residues. Per the germline V gene, CDR1 is SGHTA and CDR2 is FQGNSA.

This clonotype showed up just a few times. V gene TRBV4-1 combines with J gene TRBJ2-5; a weak D match, TRBD1 (6 bases). The V end lost 4 bases, the J end lost 0 bases, and 9 bases lay between the germline ends. Looked up from germline, CDR1 is MGHRA and CDR2 is YSYEKL. The CDR3 has 14 residues. For the CDR3, the DNA is TGCGCCAGCAGCCTGGGGACATACCAAGAGACCCAGTACTTC. It translates to CASSLGTYQETQYF.

This clonotype was counted ten times or more. The rearrangement joins TRBV20-1 to TRBJ2-5; 9 nucleotides agree with TRBD2. The V and J ends lost 4 bases and 2 bases, in that order; junction bases with no gene match: 14. In germline, CDR1 is DFQATT, CDR2 SNEGSKA (reference sequence). CDR3 length: 17 residues. The CDR3 sequence is CSANLAGDPTGQETQYF. The CDR3 DNA is TGCAGTGCTAATTTAGCGGGGGACCCTACAGGGCAAGAGACCCAGTACTTC.

The chain uses TRBV7-2 and TRBJ2-3; D might be TRBD2 (7 bases). Germline V CDR1 and CDR2: SGHTA, FQGNSA. V shed 3 bases and J shed 3 bases, with 13 bases lying between them. The CDR3 runs 15 residues. The CDR3 reads CASSFWGGPTDTQYF. The CDR3, as DNA: TGTGCCAGCAGCTTTTGGGGGGGGCCAACAGATACGCAGTATTTT.

This clonotype was counted ten times or more. The chain employs TRBV14 and TRBJ1-1; D gene uncertain. This CDR3 comprises 13 residues. Per germline, CDR1 SGHDN and CDR2 FVKESK. V was clipped by 3 bases and J by 5 bases, with 10 bases between them. In nucleotides, the CDR3 is TGTGCCAGCAGCCACGGGGTGACGACTGAAGCTTTCTTT. Its translation: CASSHGVTTEAFF.

By its share, this clonotype is medium-sized. The chain carries TRBV20-1 and TRBJ1-2; D ambiguous. V lost 0 bases, J lost 4 bases, and 6 bases lay in between. The CDR3 extends over 12 amino acids. Germline CDR1 DFQATT, CDR2 SNEGSKA (reference sequence). CDR3 sequence reads: CSAREAAYGYTF. The CDR3 nucleotides read TGCAGTGCTAGAGAGGCAGCCTATGGCTACACCTTC.

This clonotype appeared a few times. The chain recombines TRBV18 with TRBJ1-3; D perhaps matches TRBD1 (5 bases). V was trimmed by 0 bases and J by 10 bases, leaving 16 bases between them. In germline, CDR1 is KGHSH, CDR2 LQKENI. This CDR3 spans 15 amino acids. This CDR3 is CASSPPGRSGGTIYF. The DNA for the CDR3 is TGTGCCAGCTCACCACCGGGCAGGTCCGGGGGAACCATATATTTT.

This clonotype has just a few counts. V usage is TRBV19 and J usage is TRBJ2-3; 10 bases match TRBD2. This CDR3 contains 15 residues. After removal of 5 bases from V and 6 bases from J, the junction contained 8 bases not matched to a gene. Germline CDR1 and CDR2: LNHDA and SQIVND (reference sequence). The CDR3 bases are TGTGCCAGTAGTTCCCCTAGCGGGGGTGAGGATACGCAGTATTTT. Translation: CASSSPSGGEDTQYF.